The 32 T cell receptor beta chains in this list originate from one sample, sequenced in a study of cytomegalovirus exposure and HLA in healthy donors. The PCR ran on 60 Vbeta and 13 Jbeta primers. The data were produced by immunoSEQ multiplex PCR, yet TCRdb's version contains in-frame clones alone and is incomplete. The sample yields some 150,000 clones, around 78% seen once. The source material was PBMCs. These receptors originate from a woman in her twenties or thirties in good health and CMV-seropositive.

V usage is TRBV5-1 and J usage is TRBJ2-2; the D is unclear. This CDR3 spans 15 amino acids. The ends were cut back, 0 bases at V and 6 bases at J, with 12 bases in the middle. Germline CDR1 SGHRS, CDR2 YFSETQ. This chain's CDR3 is CASSLGLVSAGELFF. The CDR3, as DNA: TGCGCCAGCAGCTTGGGGTTAGTTTCGGCCGGGGAGCTGTTTTTT.

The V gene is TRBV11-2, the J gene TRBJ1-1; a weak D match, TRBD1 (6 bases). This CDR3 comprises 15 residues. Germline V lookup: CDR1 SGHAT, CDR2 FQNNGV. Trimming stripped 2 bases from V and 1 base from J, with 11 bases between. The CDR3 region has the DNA TGTGCCAGCAGCTTATTCAGGGGCTCGAACACTGAAGCTTTCTTT. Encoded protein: CASSLFRGSNTEAFF.

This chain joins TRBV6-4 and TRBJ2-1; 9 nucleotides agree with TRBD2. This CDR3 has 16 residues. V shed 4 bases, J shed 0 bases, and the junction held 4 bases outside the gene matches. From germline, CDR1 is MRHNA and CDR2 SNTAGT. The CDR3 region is CASSALRGGSYNEQFF. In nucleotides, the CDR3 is TGTGCCAGCAGTGCCCTGCGGGGGGGCTCCTACAATGAGCAGTTCTTC.

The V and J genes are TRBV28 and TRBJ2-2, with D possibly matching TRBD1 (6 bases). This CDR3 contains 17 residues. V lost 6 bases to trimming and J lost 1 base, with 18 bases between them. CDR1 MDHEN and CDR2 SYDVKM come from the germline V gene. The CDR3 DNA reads TGTGCCAGCAGCCAAAACAGGGCCTATAGGAACACCGGGGAGCTGTTTTTT. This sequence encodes CASSQNRAYRNTGELFF.

CDR3 sequence reads: CASREAGPSYEQYF. CDR3 nucleotide sequence: TGTGCCAGCAGGGAAGCTGGGCCCTCCTACGAGCAGTACTTC. J is TRBJ2-7 and V is TRBV27; no definite D call. The germline V gene has CDR1 MNHEY and CDR2 SMNVEV (reference sequence). CDR3 size: 14 residues. Deletions cut 6 bases from V and 0 bases from J, with 12 bases between.

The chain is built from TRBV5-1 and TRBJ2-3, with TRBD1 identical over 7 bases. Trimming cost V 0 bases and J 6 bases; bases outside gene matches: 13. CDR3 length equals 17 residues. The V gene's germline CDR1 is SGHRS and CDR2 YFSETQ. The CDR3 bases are TGCGCCAGCAGCTTGGATGCCGGGACAGCCACAGTTGATACGCAGTATTTT. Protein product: CASSLDAGTATVDTQYF.

CDR3 nucleotides: TGTGCCAGCAGTTTAGGAGGGGCGGCTTTCTTT. It specifies CASSLGGAAFF. This chain links TRBV28 with TRBJ1-1; maybe TRBD1 (5 bases). Per the germline V gene, CDR1 is MDHEN and CDR2 is SYDVKM. V was clipped by 2 bases and J by 11 bases, with 9 bases between them. This CDR3 comprises 11 residues. The full variable domain, its missing parts supplied by reference TRBV28 and TRBJ1-1, is DVKVTQSSRYLVKRTGEKVFLECVQDMDHENMFWYRQDPGLGLRLIYFSYDVKMKEKGDIPEGYSVSREKKERFSLILESASTNQTSMYLCASSLGGAAFFGQGTRLTVV.

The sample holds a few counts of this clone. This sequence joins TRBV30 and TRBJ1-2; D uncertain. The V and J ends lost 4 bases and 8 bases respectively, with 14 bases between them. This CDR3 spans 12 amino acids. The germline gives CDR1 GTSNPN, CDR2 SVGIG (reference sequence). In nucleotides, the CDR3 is TGTGCCTGGAATCTCGGGTCTATGGGCTACACCTTC. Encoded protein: CAWNLGSMGYTF.

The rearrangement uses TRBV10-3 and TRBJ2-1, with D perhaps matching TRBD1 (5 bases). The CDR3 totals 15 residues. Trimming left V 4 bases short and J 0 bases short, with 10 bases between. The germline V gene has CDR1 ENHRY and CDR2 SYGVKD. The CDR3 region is CAISADRASYNEQFF. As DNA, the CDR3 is TGTGCCATCAGTGCTGACAGAGCCTCCTACAATGAGCAGTTCTTC.

The CDR3 DNA is TGTGCCAGCAGTTCTACGGACAGATTCTATGGCTACACCTTC. This encodes CASSSTDRFYGYTF. The chain recombines TRBV6-5 with TRBJ1-2; D is possibly TRBD1 (6 bases). V lost 4 bases to trimming and J lost 4 bases, with 13 bases between them. There are 14 residues in the CDR3. Germline V gives CDR1 MNHEY, CDR2 SVGAGI.

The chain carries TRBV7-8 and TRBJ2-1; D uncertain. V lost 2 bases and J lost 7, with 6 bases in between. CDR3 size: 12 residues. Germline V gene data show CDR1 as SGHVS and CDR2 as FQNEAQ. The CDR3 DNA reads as TGTGCCAGCAGCTTACGAGGTAATGAGCAGTTCTTC. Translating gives CASSLRGNEQFF.

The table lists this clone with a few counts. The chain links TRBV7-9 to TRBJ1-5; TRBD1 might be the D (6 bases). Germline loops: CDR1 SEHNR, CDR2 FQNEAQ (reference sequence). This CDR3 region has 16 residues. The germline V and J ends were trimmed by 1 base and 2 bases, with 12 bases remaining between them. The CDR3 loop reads CASSLGRWTGNQPQHF. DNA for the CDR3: TGTGCCAGCAGCTTAGGTAGATGGACAGGCAATCAGCCCCAGCATTTT.

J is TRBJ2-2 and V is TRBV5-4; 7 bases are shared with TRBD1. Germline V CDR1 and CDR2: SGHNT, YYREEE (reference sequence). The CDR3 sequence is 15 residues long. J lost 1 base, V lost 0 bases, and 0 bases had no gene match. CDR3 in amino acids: CASSLGTGNTGELFF. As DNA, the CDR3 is TGTGCCAGCAGCTTGGGGACAGGGAACACCGGGGAGCTGTTTTTT.

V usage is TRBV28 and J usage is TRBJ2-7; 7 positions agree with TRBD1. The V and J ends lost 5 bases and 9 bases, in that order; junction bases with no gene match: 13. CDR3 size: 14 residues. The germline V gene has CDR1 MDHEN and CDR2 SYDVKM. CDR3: CASSNGQAIFLQYF. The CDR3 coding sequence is TGTGCCAGCAGTAATGGACAGGCGATCTTTCTGCAGTACTTC.

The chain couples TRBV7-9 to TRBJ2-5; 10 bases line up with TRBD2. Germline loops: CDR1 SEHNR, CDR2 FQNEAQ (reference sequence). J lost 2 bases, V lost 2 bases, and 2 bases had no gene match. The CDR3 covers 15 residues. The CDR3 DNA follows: TGTGCCAGCAGCTTAATAGCGGGAGGACAAGAGACCCAGTACTTC. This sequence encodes CASSLIAGGQETQYF.

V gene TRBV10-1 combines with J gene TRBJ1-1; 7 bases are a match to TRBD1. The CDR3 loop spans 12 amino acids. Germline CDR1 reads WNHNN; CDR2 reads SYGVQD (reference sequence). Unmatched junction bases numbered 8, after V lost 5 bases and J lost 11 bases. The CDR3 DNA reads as TGCGCCAGCAGTTCCTGGACAGGTCAGGCTTTCTTT. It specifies CASSSWTGQAFF.

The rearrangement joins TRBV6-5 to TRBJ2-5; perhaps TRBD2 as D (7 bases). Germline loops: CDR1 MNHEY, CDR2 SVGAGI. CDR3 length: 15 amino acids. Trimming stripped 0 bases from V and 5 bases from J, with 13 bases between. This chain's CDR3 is CASSYSTGGRETQYF. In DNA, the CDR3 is TGTGCCAGCAGTTACTCGACGGGGGGCCGGGAGACCCAGTACTTC.

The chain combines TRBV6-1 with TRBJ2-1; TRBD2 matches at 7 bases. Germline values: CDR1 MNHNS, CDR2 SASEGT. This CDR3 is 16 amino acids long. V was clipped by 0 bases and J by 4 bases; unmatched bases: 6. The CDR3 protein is CASSEAGGGIYNEQFF. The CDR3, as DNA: TGTGCCAGCAGTGAAGCGGGCGGGGGTATATACAATGAGCAGTTCTTC.

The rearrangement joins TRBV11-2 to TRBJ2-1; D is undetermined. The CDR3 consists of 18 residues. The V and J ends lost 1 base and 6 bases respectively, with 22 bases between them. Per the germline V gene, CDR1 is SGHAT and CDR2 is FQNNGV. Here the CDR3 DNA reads TGTGCCAGCAGCTTAGCTCTCCGTTACAGCTTATCTCCCAATGAGCAGTTCTTC. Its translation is CASSLALRYSLSPNEQFF. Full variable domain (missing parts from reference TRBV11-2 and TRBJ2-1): EAGVAQSPRYKIIEKRQSVAFWCNPISGHATLYWYQQILGQGPKLLIQFQNNGVVDDSQLPKDRFSAERLKGVDSTLKIQPAKLEDSAVYLCASSLALRYSLSPNEQFFGPGTRLTVL.

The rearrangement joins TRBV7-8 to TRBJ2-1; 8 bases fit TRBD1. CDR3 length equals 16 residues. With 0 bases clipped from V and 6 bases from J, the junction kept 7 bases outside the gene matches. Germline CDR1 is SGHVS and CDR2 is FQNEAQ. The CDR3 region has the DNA TGTGCCAGCAGCTTAGCGCTACACAGGGGGGTCAATGAGCAGTTCTTC. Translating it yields CASSLALHRGVNEQFF.

The CDR3 DNA follows: TGTGCCAGCAGTGTATCAGGGAGGACAGGTCGAGTGTCCCAGCATTTT. As protein: CASSVSGRTGRVSQHF. This chain uses TRBV25-1 with TRBJ1-5; 7 nucleotides line up with TRBD1. The germline CDR1 and CDR2 sequences are MGHDK and SYGVNS. CDR3 length equals 16 residues. The V gene end was trimmed by 4 bases and the J gene end by 11 bases; junction bases not matched to a gene: 17.

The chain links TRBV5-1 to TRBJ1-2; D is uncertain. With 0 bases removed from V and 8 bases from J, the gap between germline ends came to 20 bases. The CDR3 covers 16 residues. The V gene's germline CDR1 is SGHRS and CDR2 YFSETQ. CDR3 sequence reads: CASSLVQTRQAGGYTF. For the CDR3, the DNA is TGCGCCAGCAGCTTGGTACAGACCAGGCAGGCGGGCGGCTACACCTTC.

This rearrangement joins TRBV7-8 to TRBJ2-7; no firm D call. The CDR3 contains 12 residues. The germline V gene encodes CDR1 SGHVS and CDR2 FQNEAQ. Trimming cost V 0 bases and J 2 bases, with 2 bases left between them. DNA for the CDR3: TGTGCCAGCAGCTTAGCTACCTACGAGCAGTACTTC. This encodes CASSLATYEQYF.

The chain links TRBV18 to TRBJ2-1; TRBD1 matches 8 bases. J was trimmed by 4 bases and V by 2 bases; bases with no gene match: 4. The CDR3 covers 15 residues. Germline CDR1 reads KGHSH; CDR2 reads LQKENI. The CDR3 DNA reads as TGTGCCAGCTCACCAGGGACAGGAATGTACAATGAGCAGTTCTTC. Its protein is CASSPGTGMYNEQFF.

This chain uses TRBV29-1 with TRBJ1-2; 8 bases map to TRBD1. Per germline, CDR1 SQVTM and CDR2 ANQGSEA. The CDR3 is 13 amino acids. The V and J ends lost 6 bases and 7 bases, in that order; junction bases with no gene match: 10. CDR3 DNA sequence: TGCAGCGTCGCGACAGGGGCTAACGCTGGCTACACCTTC. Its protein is CSVATGANAGYTF.

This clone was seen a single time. The CDR3 DNA follows: TGTGCCAGCAGCTCGACAGGCGACACCGGGGAGCTGTTTTTT. Amino acids: CASSSTGDTGELFF. The genes are TRBV7-9 and TRBJ2-2, with D possibly being TRBD1 (6 bases). From germline, CDR1 is SEHNR and CDR2 FQNEAQ (reference sequence). The CDR3 has 14 residues. V was trimmed by 4 bases and J by 3 bases, leaving 9 bases between them.

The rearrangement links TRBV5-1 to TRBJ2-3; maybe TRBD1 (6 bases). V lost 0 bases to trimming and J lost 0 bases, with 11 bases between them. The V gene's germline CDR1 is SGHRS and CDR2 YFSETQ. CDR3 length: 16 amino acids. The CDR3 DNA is TGCGCCAGCAGCTTGGAGCCGGGACATAGCACAGATACGCAGTATTTT. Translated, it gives CASSLEPGHSTDTQYF.

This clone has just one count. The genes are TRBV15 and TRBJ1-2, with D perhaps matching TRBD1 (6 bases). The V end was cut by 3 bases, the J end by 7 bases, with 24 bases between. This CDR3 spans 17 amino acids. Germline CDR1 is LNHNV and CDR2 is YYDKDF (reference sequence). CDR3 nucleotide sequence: TGTGCCACCAGCAGGGACTGGCGAGAACAGGGCACGGGTGGCTACACCTTC. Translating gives CATSRDWREQGTGGYTF. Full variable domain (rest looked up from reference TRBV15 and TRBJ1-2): DAMVIQNPRYQVTQFGKPVTLSCSQTLNHNVMYWYQQKSSQAPKLLFHYYDKDFNNEADTPDNFQSRRPNTSFCFLDIRSPGLGDTAMYLCATSRDWREQGTGGYTFGSGTRLTVV.

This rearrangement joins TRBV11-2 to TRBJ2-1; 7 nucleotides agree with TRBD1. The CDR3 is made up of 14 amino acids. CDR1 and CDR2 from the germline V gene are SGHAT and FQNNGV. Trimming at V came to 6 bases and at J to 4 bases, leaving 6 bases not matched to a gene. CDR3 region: CASSKGAAYNEQFF. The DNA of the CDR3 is TGTGCCAGCAGTAAGGGGGCCGCATACAATGAGCAGTTCTTC.

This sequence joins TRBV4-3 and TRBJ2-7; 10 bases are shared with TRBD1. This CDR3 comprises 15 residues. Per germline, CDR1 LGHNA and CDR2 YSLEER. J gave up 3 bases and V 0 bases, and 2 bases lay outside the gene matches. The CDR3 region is CASSQEGTGDYEQYF. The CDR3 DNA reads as TGCGCCAGCAGCCAAGAAGGGACAGGGGACTACGAGCAGTACTTC.

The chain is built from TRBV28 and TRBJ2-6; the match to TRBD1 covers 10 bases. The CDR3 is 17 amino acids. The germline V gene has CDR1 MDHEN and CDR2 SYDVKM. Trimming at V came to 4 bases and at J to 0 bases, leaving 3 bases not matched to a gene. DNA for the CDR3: TGTGCCAGCAGTTCCGGGACAGGGGTCTCTGGGGCCAACGTCCTGACTTTC. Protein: CASSSGTGVSGANVLTF.

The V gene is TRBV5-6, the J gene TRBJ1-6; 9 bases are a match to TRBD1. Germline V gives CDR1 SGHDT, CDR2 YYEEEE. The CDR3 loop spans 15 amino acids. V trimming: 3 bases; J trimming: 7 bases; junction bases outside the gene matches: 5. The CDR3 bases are TGTGCCAGCAGCTCCGGGACAGGGAACAATTCACCCCTCCACTTT. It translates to CASSSGTGNNSPLHF.